What follows are 4 T cell receptor beta chains derived from one specimen sequenced in a study of T cells in Graves' hyperthyroidism and ophthalmopathy (dated by TCRdb to the late 2010s). Library preparation employed multiplex PCR. Sequencing instrument: Illumina HiSeq 2000. TCR beta CDR3 regions were amplified from RNA transcripts. The TCR CDR3 was subjected to a first round of RT-PCR using the HTBI primer set and the Qiagen OneStep RT-PCR kit. TCRdb cleaned the public reads at Q25 with fastp, built clones with MiXCR and kept in-frame beta chains. All rows with the same CDR3 protein become a single entry with the most common DNA and genes. Recorded for this sample are about 500,000 distinct CDR3 sequences; about 16% of them occurred a single time. The top ten clonotypes cover less than 30% of the sample. Material for sequencing was blood. Receptor source: a woman younger than 45 with Graves' ophthalmopathy.

The J gene is TRBJ1-2, the V gene TRBV24-1, with D hard to call. Germline V gives CDR1 KGHDR, CDR2 SFDVKD. Trimming pared 3 bases from V and 4 bases from J, leaving 11 bases between. The CDR3 covers 14 residues. Here the CDR3 reads CATSDAPMSYGYTF. CDR3 coding DNA: TGTGCCACCAGTGATGCCCCGATGTCCTATGGCTACACCTTC.

This clonotype was found many times. V and J are TRBV20-1 and TRBJ2-1; D call uncertain. V lost 5 bases to trimming and J lost 8 bases, with 22 bases between them. CDR3 length: 15 residues. Germline V gene data show CDR1 as DFQATT and CDR2 as SNEGSKA (reference sequence). CDR3 sequence reads: CSAPEPVTYDDEQFF. The CDR3 nucleotides are TGCAGTGCTCCCGAGCCGGTGACCTACGATGATGAGCAGTTCTTC.

The sample holds many counts of this clonotype. The chain joins TRBV20-1 to TRBJ2-5; TRBD1 agrees at 7 bases. Germline V CDR1 and CDR2: DFQATT, SNEGSKA (reference sequence). There are 15 residues in the CDR3. V lost 4 bases to trimming and J lost 4 bases; unmatched junction nucleotides: 12. The DNA of the CDR3 is TGCAGTGCTACCGACCCACAGGGGATCATAGAGACCCAGTACTTC. Amino acid sequence: CSATDPQGIIETQYF.

This clonotype was recorded a few times. The J gene is TRBJ2-1, the V gene TRBV20-1, with TRBD2 identical over 10 bases. The CDR3 runs 14 residues. Germline CDR1 is DFQATT and CDR2 is SNEGSKA (reference sequence). With V trimmed by 3 bases and J by 5 bases, 4 bases remained unmatched. This CDR3 is CSARTSGYDNEQFF. CDR3 nucleotides: TGCAGTGCTAGGACTAGCGGGTACGACAATGAGCAGTTCTTC.